The 15 T cell receptor beta chains below all came from one sample that was sequenced in a study of response to subunit inactivated influenza vaccine. TCRdb used MiXCR to reprocess the RT-PCR reads, holding one entry per CDR3 protein. This table has hundreds of thousands of distinct CDR3 sequences, roughly 23% appearing once. The source was CD4+ T cells sorted from PBMCs, collected roughly 5 days after vaccination. These receptors were obtained from a man between 45 and 60 years old who received an inactivated influenza vaccine.

This clonotype was counted only a few times. The V and J genes are TRBV5-1 and TRBJ2-2, with D possibly called TRBD1 or TRBD2 (6 bases each). The ends were cut back, 4 bases at V and 4 bases at J, with 14 bases in the middle. Germline V gives CDR1 SGHRS, CDR2 YFSETQ. The CDR3 consists of 15 residues. The CDR3 protein is CASSGGTSGTGELFF. In DNA form, the CDR3 reads TGCGCCAGCAGCGGCGGGACAAGTGGCACCGGGGAGCTGTTTTTT.

V and J are TRBV12-3 or TRBV12-4 and TRBJ2-2, with 11 bases fitting TRBD2. V lost 6 bases to trimming and J lost 2 bases; unmatched junction nucleotides: 5. The CDR3 totals 16 residues. Written as DNA, the CDR3 is TGTGCCAGCAGCTACGGGACTAGCGGAAACACCGGGGAGCTGTTTTTT. It codes for CASSYGTSGNTGELFF.

This clonotype occurred a few times. V is TRBV9 and J is TRBJ1-2; weak D call: TRBD1 (5 bases). Germline CDR1 and CDR2: SGDLS and YYNGEE. The V end lost 0 bases, the J end lost 8 bases, and 8 bases lay between the germline ends. There are 12 residues in the CDR3. The CDR3 DNA reads TGTGCCAGCAGCGTAGACAGGTTCGGCTACACCTTC. Translation: CASSVDRFGYTF.

The chain has TRBV4-2 and TRBJ1-2; D not resolved. Germline V gene data show CDR1 as LGHNA and CDR2 as YNFKEQ. V dropped 1 base and J dropped 9 bases, with 9 bases sitting between them. This CDR3 has 12 amino acids. The CDR3: CASSQGSPRYTF. DNA for the CDR3: TGTGCCAGCAGCCAAGGGTCCCCACGCTACACCTTC.

The chain couples TRBV12-3 or TRBV12-4 to TRBJ1-5, with TRBD1 as a possible D gene (5 bases). The CDR3 is 16 residues long. Trimming stripped 2 bases from V and 2 bases from J, with 13 bases between. CDR3 bases: TGTGCCAGCAGTTTATTGGGGCAGGGAGGCAATCAGCCCCAGCATTTT. Amino acid sequence: CASSLLGQGGNQPQHF.

The CDR3 nucleotides are TGTGCCAGCAGACCGACAGGGCGCGGTTCACCCCTCCACTTT. The encoded protein is CASRPTGRGSPLHF. The chain employs TRBV6-2 or TRBV6-3 and TRBJ1-6, with 7 positions matching TRBD1. The CDR3 covers 14 residues. The germline V gene has CDR1 MNHEY and CDR2 SVGEGT. Trimming cost V 6 bases and J 9 bases; bases outside gene matches: 8.

The gene calls are TRBV3-1 and TRBJ1-6; 11 nucleotides align to TRBD1. CDR3 length: 15 residues. Unmatched junction bases numbered 3, after V lost 3 bases and J lost 8 bases. Germline values: CDR1 LGHDT, CDR2 YNNKEL (reference sequence). The CDR3 spells CASSHRTGGDSPLHF. In nucleotides, the CDR3 is TGTGCCAGCAGCCACCGGACAGGGGGCGATTCACCCCTCCACTTT. The complete variable domain, with remaining parts taken from reference TRBV3-1 and TRBJ1-6, reads DTAVSQTPKYLVTQMGNDKSIKCEQNLGHDTMYWYKQDSKKFLKIMFSYNNKELIINETVPNRFSPKSPDKAHLNLHINSLELGDSAVYFCASSHRTGGDSPLHFGNGTRLTVT.

This chain joins TRBV12-3 or TRBV12-4 and TRBJ1-2; D not certain. With 5 bases removed from V and 4 bases from J, the gap between germline ends came to 17 bases. CDR3 size: 15 residues. The CDR3 sequence is CASSPSTVMAYGYTF. The DNA of the CDR3 is TGTGCCAGCAGTCCCTCAACAGTTATGGCCTATGGCTACACCTTC.

The table lists this clonotype with a few counts. The rearrangement links TRBV28 to TRBJ2-1; D is undetermined. V was shortened by 4 bases and J by 15 bases, with 19 bases between the two germline ends. Germline V lookup: CDR1 MDHEN, CDR2 SYDVKM. This CDR3 contains 13 residues. The CDR3 sequence is CASSSPPVYLGFF. In DNA, the CDR3 is TGTGCCAGCAGTTCCCCTCCAGTCTACTTGGGGTTCTTC.

The J gene is TRBJ2-3, the V gene TRBV3-1; 8 positions match TRBD2. In germline, CDR1 is LGHDT, CDR2 YNNKEL (reference sequence). This CDR3 has 17 amino acids. V shed 8 bases, J shed 5 bases, and the junction held 18 bases outside the gene matches. The CDR3 region has the DNA TGTGCCAGCTCCCAAGATGGGGTGCGGGGGGTGGGAGATACGCAGTATTTT. Protein product: CASSQDGVRGVGDTQYF.

This clonotype was seen only a few times. The V and J genes are TRBV2 and TRBJ1-4, with D unclear. The CDR3 is made up of 11 amino acids. CDR1 is SNHLY, CDR2 FYNNEI, per germline. The V end lost 5 bases, the J end lost 8 bases, and 6 bases lay between the germline ends. The CDR3 DNA reads TGTGCCAGCAGTTCGAGGGAAAAACTGTTTTTT. Protein: CASSSREKLFF.

The chain links TRBV14 to TRBJ2-7; TRBD1 or TRBD2 may be the D gene (5 bases each). This CDR3 spans 17 amino acids. In germline, CDR1 is SGHDN, CDR2 FVKESK. The V gene lost 0 bases and the J gene lost 0 bases, with 15 bases spanning the gap. The CDR3 region is CASSQDGGRDHSYEQYF. The CDR3, as DNA: TGTGCCAGCAGCCAAGATGGGGGTAGAGACCACTCCTACGAGCAGTACTTC.

This clonotype has more than one count but fewer than ten. J is TRBJ2-5 and V is TRBV10-3; 7 nucleotides align to TRBD1. CDR1 is ENHRY, CDR2 SYGVKD, per germline. V gave up 2 bases and J gave up 2 bases; unmatched junction bases: 8. This CDR3 has 16 amino acids. Here the CDR3 DNA reads TGTGCCATCAGTGAGGCCCTCAGGGACAGACAAGAGACCCAGTACTTC. This sequence encodes CAISEALRDRQETQYF.

This clonotype was seen only a few times. The rearrangement joins TRBV10-3 to TRBJ1-1; 7 bases fit TRBD1. V was clipped by 5 bases and J by 0 bases; unmatched bases: 3. The V gene's germline CDR1 is ENHRY and CDR2 SYGVKD. The CDR3 has 14 amino acids. CDR3: CAISNGQVNTEAFF. CDR3 bases: TGTGCCATCAGTAACGGACAGGTGAACACTGAAGCTTTCTTT.

The chain combines TRBV7-2 with TRBJ2-7; D is perhaps TRBD2 (5 bases). The CDR3 loop spans 13 amino acids. Trimming shortened V by 8 bases and J by 3 bases, and 14 bases separated the two germline ends. Germline V gene sequence: CDR1 SGHTA, CDR2 FQGNSA. In nucleotides, the CDR3 is TGTGCCAGCGGCAGAGGGAGCGGCTACGAGCAGTACTTC. Its protein product is CASGRGSGYEQYF. The variable domain in full, completed from reference TRBV7-2 and TRBJ2-7, reads GAGVSQSPSNKVTEKGKDVELRCDPISGHTALYWYRQSLGQGLEFLIYFQGNSAPDKSGLPSDRFSAERTGGSVSTLTIQRTQQEDSAVYLCASGRGSGYEQYFGPGTRLTVT.